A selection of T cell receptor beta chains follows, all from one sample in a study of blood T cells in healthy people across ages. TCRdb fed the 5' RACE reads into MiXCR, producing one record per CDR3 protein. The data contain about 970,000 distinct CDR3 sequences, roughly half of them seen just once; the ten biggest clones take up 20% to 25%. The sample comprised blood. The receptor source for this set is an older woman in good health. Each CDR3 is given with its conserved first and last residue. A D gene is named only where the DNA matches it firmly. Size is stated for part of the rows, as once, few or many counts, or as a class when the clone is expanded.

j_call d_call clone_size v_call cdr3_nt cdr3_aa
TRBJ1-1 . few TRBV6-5 TGTGCCAGTTCGAGGGGGAACACTGAAGCTTTCTTT CASSRGNTEAFF
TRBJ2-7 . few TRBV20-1 TGCAGTGCCATGTATCGACGGGGCCTCTACGAGCAGTACTTC CSAMYRRGLYEQYF
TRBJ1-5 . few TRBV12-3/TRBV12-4 TGTGCCAGCAGTGGAACTTCTAATCAGCCCCAGCATTTT CASSGTSNQPQHF
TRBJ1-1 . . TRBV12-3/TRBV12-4 TGTGCCAGCAGACCCCGACAGGCTTTGAACACTGAAGCTTTCTTT CASRPRQALNTEAFF
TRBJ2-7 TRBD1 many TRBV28 TGTGCCAGCAGCAGACAGGGGGCCTACGAGCAGTACTTC CASSRQGAYEQYF
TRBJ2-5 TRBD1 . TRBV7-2 TGTGCCAGCAGCTTAGGGGGACAGGCCCAAGAGACCCAGTACTTC CASSLGGQAQETQYF
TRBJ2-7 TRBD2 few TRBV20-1 TGCAGTGCCCCAACCGTCGGCGGGAGCTACGAGCAGTACTTC CSAPTVGGSYEQYF
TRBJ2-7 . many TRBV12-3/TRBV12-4 TGTGCCAGCAGTTTCAACCCCTACGAGCAGTACTTC CASSFNPYEQYF
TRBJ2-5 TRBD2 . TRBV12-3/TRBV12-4 TGTGCCAGCAGCTCACGGGGAGCGGGAGTTGAGACCCAGTACTTC CASSSRGAGVETQYF
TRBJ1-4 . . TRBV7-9 TGTGCCAGCAGCTTCAGGAAGAATGAAAAACTGTTTTTT CASSFRKNEKLFF
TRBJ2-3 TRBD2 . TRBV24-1 TGTGCCACCAGTGATTTCGGGGGGGGAACGCAGTATTTT CATSDFGGGTQYF
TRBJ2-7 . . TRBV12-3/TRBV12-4 TGTGCCAGCAGTGCGGACGGAGCCTACGAGCAGTACTTC CASSADGAYEQYF
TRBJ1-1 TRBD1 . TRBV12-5 TGTGCTAGTGGTTCCACGGAGGGGGCGTTGCAGAACACTGAAGCTTTCTTT CASGSTEGALQNTEAFF
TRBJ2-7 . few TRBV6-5 TGTGCCAGCAGTTTATACTCCGACAGGTCCTACGAGCAGTACTTC CASSLYSDRSYEQYF